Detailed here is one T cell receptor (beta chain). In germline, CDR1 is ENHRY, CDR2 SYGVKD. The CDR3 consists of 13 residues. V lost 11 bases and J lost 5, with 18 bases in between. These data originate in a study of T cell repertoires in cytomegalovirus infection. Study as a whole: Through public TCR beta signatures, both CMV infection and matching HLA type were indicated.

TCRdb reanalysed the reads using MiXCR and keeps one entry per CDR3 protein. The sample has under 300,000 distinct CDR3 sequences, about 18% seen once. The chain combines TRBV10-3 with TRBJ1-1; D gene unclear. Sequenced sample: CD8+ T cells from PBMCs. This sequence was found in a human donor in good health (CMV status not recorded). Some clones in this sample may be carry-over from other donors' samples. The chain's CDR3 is CAVLGEVVTEAFF. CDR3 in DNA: TGTGCCGTACTTGGTGAAGTGGTAACTGAAGCTTTCTTT.